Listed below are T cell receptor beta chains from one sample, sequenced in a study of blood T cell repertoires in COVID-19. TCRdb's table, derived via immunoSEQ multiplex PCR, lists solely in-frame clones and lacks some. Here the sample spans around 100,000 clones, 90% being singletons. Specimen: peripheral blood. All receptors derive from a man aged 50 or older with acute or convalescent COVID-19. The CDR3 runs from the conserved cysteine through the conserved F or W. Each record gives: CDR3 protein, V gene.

CDR3aa: CASRWQIYEQYF
v_gene: TRBV6-5

CDR3aa: CASSYPTGGSGQETQYF
v_gene: TRBV6-2/TRBV6-3

CDR3aa: CASSMAGEGQPQHF
v_gene: TRBV19

CDR3aa: CASSDSQGSGNTIYF
v_gene: TRBV6-4

CDR3aa: CASSLRGATSGGAKNIQYF
v_gene: TRBV5-1

CDR3aa: CASSPLIAGESDTQYF
v_gene: TRBV18

CDR3aa: CASSSLSGPQRGEQYF
v_gene: TRBV19

CDR3aa: CASSGPVWEETQYF
v_gene: TRBV11-2

CDR3aa: CASSMGDIGTDTQYF
v_gene: TRBV19

CDR3aa: CASSPPPGQGYEQYF
v_gene: TRBV5-1

CDR3aa: CASSLIGTSNTGELFF
v_gene: TRBV28

CDR3aa: CASSDPGVGGQPQHF
v_gene: TRBV6-5

CDR3aa: CASSRDSTYNEQFF
v_gene: TRBV6-2/TRBV6-3